The 14 T cell receptor beta chains listed next were all sequenced from one sample in a study. TCRdb fed the RT-PCR reads into MiXCR, producing one record per CDR3 protein. Of approximately 720,000 distinct CDR3 sequences in the sample, over 12% were seen once. Source material: memory CD4+ T cells from blood. The receptors originated from a female donor in good health, serving as a healthy control.

In this sample, this clonotype turned up many times. This chain links TRBV12-3 or TRBV12-4 with TRBJ2-1; D gene uncertain. V dropped 6 bases and J dropped 8 bases, with 8 bases sitting between them. The CDR3 covers 11 residues. The DNA for the CDR3 is TGTGCCAGCAGCCTTACACATGAGCAGTTCTTC. Encoded protein: CASSLTHEQFF.

This clonotype was observed many times. V gene TRBV20-1 combines with J gene TRBJ2-3, with D hard to call. The CDR3 totals 16 residues. Germline lookup yields CDR1 DFQATT and CDR2 SNEGSKA (reference sequence). Trimming stripped 2 bases from V and 0 bases from J, with 15 bases between. In nucleotides, the CDR3 is TGCAGTGCTAGACCCCTTGTGGCCACTAGCACAGATACGCAGTATTTT. Its translation is CSARPLVATSTDTQYF.

The chain recombines TRBV2 with TRBJ2-7; possibly TRBD1 for D (5 bases). CDR3 length equals 13 residues. The V end was cut by 10 bases, the J end by 0 bases, with 13 bases between. CDR1 and CDR2 (germline): SNHLY, FYNNEI. CDR3 sequence (DNA): TGTGCCAAAAGGGGTGGAAGCTCCTACGAGCAGTACTTC. This gives the protein CAKRGGSSYEQYF.

The chain employs TRBV20-1 and TRBJ2-7, with D unresolved. V was pared by 0 bases and J by 4 bases, with 4 bases between. This CDR3 region has 11 residues. Germline V gives CDR1 DFQATT, CDR2 SNEGSKA (reference sequence). CDR3 sequence reads: CSAREAYEQYF. The CDR3 nucleotides are TGCAGTGCTAGAGAAGCATACGAGCAGTACTTC.

The chain links TRBV20-1 to TRBJ2-2, with D hard to call. Looked up from germline, CDR1 is DFQATT and CDR2 is SNEGSKA (reference sequence). The CDR3 length is 14 residues. V was shortened by 1 base and J by 0 bases, with 6 bases between the two germline ends. The CDR3 reads CSARGRTNTGELFF. DNA of the CDR3: TGCAGTGCTAGAGGGCGTACGAACACCGGGGAGCTGTTTTTT.

The chain is built from TRBV7-2 and TRBJ2-7; unclear D gene. There are 13 residues in the CDR3. Deletions cut 2 bases from V and 7 bases from J, with 12 bases between. Germline CDR1 is SGHTA and CDR2 is FQGNSA. The CDR3 DNA reads as TGTGCCAGCAGCTTAACGAAGGAGACAGAGCAGTACTTC. Translating it yields CASSLTKETEQYF.

This clonotype came up a few times. The rearrangement joins TRBV9 to TRBJ1-3, with D tentatively TRBD1 (5 bases). CDR1 and CDR2 (germline): SGDLS, YYNGEE. The CDR3 spans 13 residues. Trimming removed 6 bases from V and 4 bases from J, with 11 bases in between. CDR3 nucleotide sequence: TGTGCCAGCATGCCGGGGGACGGAAACACCATATATTTT. Protein product: CASMPGDGNTIYF.

The V and J genes are TRBV7-2 and TRBJ2-3, with TRBD2 identical over 16 bases. The V gene's germline CDR1 is SGHTA and CDR2 FQGNSA. V dropped 6 bases and J dropped 2; count of bases not matched to a gene: 14. The CDR3 loop spans 20 amino acids. The CDR3 DNA follows: TGTGCCAGCAGACTTGATCTGGGACTAGCGGGAGGGCGGAACACAGATACGCAGTATTTT. Its protein is CASRLDLGLAGGRNTDTQYF.

This clonotype appeared many times. V usage is TRBV7-2 and J usage is TRBJ2-5, with TRBD1 identical over 9 bases. Germline V gene lookup returns CDR1 SGHTA and CDR2 FQGNSA. CDR3 length equals 14 residues. V was clipped by 7 bases and J by 5 bases; unmatched bases: 8. The CDR3 nucleotides are TGTGCCAGCACCAACAGGGGGCCAGGGGAGACCCAGTACTTC. Encoded protein: CASTNRGPGETQYF.

The chain recombines TRBV7-2 with TRBJ1-1, with a weak D call TRBD1 (5 bases). The germline CDR1 and CDR2 sequences are SGHTA and FQGNSA. V was cut by 4 bases and J by 6 bases, with 15 bases left in between. There are 14 residues in the CDR3. CDR3 DNA: TGTGCCAGCAGCTCTAGCCTCCCAGGGTCTGAAGCTTTCTTT. This codes for CASSSSLPGSEAFF.

This clonotype came up many times. In nucleotides, the CDR3 is TGCGCCAGCAGCACTGGGACTAGCGGGAGCTCCTACAATGAGCAGTTCTTC. Its translation: CASSTGTSGSSYNEQFF. V is TRBV5-1 and J is TRBJ2-1, with 14 positions matching TRBD2. Germline V CDR1 and CDR2: SGHRS, YFSETQ. The CDR3 sequence is 17 residues long. J lost 0 bases, V lost 4 bases, and 3 bases had no gene match.

This clonotype has only a few counts. The J gene is TRBJ1-1, the V gene TRBV28; 10 bases line up with TRBD1. The CDR3 consists of 17 residues. Germline V gene data show CDR1 as MDHEN and CDR2 as SYDVKM. Losses at the gene ends were 4 bases for V and 0 bases for J; bases not matched to a gene: 8. The chain's CDR3 is CASSSGTGVNMNTEAFF. DNA for the CDR3: TGTGCCAGCAGTTCCGGGACAGGGGTCAACATGAACACTGAAGCTTTCTTT.

This clonotype was seen at least ten times. The J gene is TRBJ2-5, the V gene TRBV20-1, with TRBD1 matching 8 bases. CDR3 size: 14 residues. V dropped 3 bases and J dropped 3; count of bases not matched to a gene: 6. Per the germline V gene, CDR1 is DFQATT and CDR2 is SNEGSKA (reference sequence). The CDR3 here is CSASGRGQEETQYF. The CDR3 coding sequence is TGCAGTGCTAGCGGCAGGGGGCAAGAAGAGACCCAGTACTTC.

V and J are TRBV6-5 and TRBJ1-5; D gene uncertain. Trimming shortened V by 2 bases and J by 4 bases, and 6 bases separated the two germline ends. The CDR3 extends over 13 amino acids. The germline V gene has CDR1 MNHEY and CDR2 SVGAGI. The CDR3 nucleotides are TGTGCCAGCAGTTACGTAGAGAATCAGCCCCAGCATTTT. Its protein product is CASSYVENQPQHF.